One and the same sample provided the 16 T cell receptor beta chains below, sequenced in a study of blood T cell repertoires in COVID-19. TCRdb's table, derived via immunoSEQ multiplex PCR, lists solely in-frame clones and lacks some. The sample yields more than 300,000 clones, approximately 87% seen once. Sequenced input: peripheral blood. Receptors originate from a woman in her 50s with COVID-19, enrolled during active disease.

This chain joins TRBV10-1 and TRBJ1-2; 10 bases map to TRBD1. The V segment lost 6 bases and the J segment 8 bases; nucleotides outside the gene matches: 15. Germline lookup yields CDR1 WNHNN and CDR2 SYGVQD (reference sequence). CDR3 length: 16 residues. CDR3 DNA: TGCGCCAGCAGCGGTCGGGACAGGGGTAGTCTGGAAGGCTACACCTTC. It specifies CASSGRDRGSLEGYTF.

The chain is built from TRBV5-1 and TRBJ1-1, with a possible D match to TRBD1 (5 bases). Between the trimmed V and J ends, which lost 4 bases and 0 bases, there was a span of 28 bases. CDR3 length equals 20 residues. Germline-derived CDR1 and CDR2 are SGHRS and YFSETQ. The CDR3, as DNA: TGCGCCAGCAGCCGAAATATTCACCCACGGGGGTCTGTAATGAACACTGAAGCTTTCTTT. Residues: CASSRNIHPRGSVMNTEAFF.

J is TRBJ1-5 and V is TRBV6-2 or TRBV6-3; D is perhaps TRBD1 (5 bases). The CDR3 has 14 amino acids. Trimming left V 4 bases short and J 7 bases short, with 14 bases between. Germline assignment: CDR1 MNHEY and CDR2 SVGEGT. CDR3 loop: CASSFGGVEQPQHF. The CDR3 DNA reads TGTGCCAGCAGTTTTGGGGGGGTTGAGCAGCCCCAGCATTTT.

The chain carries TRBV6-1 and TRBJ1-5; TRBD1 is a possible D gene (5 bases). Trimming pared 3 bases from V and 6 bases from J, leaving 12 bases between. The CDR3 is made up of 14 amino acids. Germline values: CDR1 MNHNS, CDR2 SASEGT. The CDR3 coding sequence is TGTGCCAGCAGTGACAGGGATGCGCGTCAGCCCCAGCATTTT. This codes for CASSDRDARQPQHF.

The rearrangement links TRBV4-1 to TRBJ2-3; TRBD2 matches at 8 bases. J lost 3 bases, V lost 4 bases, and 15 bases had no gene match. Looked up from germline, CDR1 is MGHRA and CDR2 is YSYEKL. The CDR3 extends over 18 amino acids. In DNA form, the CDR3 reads TGCGCCAGCAGCCTCCTAATCACGGGAGGGCCGAGGACAGATACGCAGTATTTT. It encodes CASSLLITGGPRTDTQYF.

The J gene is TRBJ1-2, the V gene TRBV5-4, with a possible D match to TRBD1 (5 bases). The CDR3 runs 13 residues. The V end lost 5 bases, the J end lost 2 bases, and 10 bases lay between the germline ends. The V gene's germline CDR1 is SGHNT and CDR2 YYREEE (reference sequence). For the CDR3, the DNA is TGTGCCAGCAGTTTCCACAGGAACTATGGCTACACCTTC. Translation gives CASSFHRNYGYTF.

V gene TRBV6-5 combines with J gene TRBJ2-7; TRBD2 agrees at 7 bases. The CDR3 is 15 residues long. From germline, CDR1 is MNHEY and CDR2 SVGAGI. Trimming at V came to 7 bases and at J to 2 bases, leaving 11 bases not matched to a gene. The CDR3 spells CASTAAGLITYEQYF. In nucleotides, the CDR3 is TGTGCCAGCACAGCAGCGGGATTGATTACCTACGAGCAGTACTTC.

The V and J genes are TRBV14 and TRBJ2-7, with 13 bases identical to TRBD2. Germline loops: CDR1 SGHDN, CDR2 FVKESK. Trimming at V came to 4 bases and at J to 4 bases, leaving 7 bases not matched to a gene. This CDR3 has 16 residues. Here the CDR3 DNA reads TGTGCCAGCAGCCCCGGGACTAGCGGGGCATGGTACGAGCAGTACTTC. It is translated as CASSPGTSGAWYEQYF.

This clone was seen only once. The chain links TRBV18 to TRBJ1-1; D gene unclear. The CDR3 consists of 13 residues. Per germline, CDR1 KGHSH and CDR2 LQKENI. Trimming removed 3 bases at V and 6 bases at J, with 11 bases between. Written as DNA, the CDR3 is TGTGCCAGCTCACCTCAGGCGTCCTCTGAAGCTTTCTTT. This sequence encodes CASSPQASSEAFF. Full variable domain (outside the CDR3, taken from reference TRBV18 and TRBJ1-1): NAGVMQNPRHLVRRRGQEARLRCSPMKGHSHVYWYRQLPEEGLKFMVYLQKENIIDESGMPKERFSAEFPKEGPSILRIQQVVRGDSAAYFCASSPQASSEAFFGQGTRLTVV.

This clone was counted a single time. The CDR3 is CASSSRGQLNTEAFF. The CDR3 nucleotides read TGTGCCAGCAGCTCTCGGGGACAGCTGAACACTGAAGCTTTCTTT. V gene TRBV5-5 combines with J gene TRBJ1-1; 7 bases agree with TRBD1. Losses at the gene ends were 3 bases for V and 0 bases for J; bases not matched to a gene: 5. The germline V gene has CDR1 SGHKS and CDR2 YYEKEE (reference sequence). This CDR3 contains 15 residues.

The CDR3 here is CASSRRLAVNEQFF. CDR3 nucleotide sequence: TGCGCCAGCAGCCGCCGACTAGCGGTGAATGAGCAGTTCTTC. V gene TRBV4-3 combines with J gene TRBJ2-1, with 9 bases lining up with TRBD2. The CDR3 loop spans 14 amino acids. Germline-derived CDR1 and CDR2 are LGHNA and YSLEER. V was clipped by 4 bases and J by 7 bases; unmatched bases: 5.

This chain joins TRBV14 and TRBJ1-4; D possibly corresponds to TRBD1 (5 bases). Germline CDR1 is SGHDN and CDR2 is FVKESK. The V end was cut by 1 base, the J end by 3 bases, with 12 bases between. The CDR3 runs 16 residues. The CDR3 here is CASSQALGVANEKLFF. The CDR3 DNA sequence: TGTGCCAGCAGCCAAGCCCTAGGGGTTGCTAATGAAAAACTGTTTTTT.

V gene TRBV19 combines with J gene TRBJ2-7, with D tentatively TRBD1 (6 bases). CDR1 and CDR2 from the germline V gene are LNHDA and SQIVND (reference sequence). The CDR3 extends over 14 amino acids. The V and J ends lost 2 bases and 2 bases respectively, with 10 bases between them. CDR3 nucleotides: TGTGCCAGTAGTATAAGTACAGGGACCTACGAGCAGTACTTC. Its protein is CASSISTGTYEQYF.

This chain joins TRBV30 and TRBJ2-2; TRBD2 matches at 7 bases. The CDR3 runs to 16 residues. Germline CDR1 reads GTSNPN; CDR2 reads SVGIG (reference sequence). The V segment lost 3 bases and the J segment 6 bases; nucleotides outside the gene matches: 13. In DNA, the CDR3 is TGTGCCTGGAGAATAGTGGGAGGGCCGTATGCCGGGGAGCTGTTTTTT. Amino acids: CAWRIVGGPYAGELFF. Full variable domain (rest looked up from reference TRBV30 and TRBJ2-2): SQTIHQWPATLVQPVGSPLSLECTVEGTSNPNLYWYRQAAGRGLQLLFYSVGIGQISSEVPQNLSASRPQDRQFILSSKKLLLSDSGFYLCAWRIVGGPYAGELFFGEGSRLTVL.

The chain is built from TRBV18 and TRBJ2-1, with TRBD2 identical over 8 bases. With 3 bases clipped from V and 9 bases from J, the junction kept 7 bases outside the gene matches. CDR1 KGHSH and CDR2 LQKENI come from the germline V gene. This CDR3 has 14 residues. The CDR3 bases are TGTGCCAGCTCACCGCGGGTAGCGGGATTTGAGCAGTTCTTC. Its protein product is CASSPRVAGFEQFF.

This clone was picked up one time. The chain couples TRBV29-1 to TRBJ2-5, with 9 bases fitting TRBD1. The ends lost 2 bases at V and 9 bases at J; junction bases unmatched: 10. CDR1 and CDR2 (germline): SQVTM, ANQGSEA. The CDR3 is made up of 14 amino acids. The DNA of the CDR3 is TGCAGCGTTGAATTGGGACAGGGTGGCAGGGCCCAGTACTTC. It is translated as CSVELGQGGRAQYF.